This T cell receptor beta chain comes out of a study of blood T cell repertoires in COVID-19 (dated by TCRdb to 2018 to 2021). Broadly, across the study: Samples covering the acute and convalescent phases of COVID-19 were provided by collaborators in the United States, Italy and Spain. The prospective study material was composed of cDNA or gDNA derived from T cells, B-cell-depleted T cells, or PBMCs. Deeply sampled blood TCRbeta repertoires from subjects exposed to, actively infected with, or recovered from COVID-19 were included in the dataset. The repertoires were released in a freely available public database meant as a resource for research on the immune response to SARS-CoV-2. Samples were obtained from the ongoing ImmuneRACE study (first 160 participants) and from approximately 1,200 subjects provided by 6 global collaborators. The sample metadata nearly always contained a de-identified subject ID, COVID-19 status, age in years and sex. Where available, HLA class I and class II types were taken from metadata supplied by the sample provider and were not determined by assay-based typing.

Each collaborating institution followed its own protocols to collect whole blood in K2EDTA tubes. For TCRbeta analysis, collaborators shipped samples in one of three forms: frozen whole blood, isolated PBMCs, or DNA extracted from either of those sample types. Notes on this clone: Its antigen is unknown. No much larger clonotype is one base removed from it; base qualities were not supplied.

Results and caveats for the whole study, not just this receptor: The quantity of clinical and demographic metadata differed by source and by participant and was supplied without curation.

The immunoSEQ Assay, a bias-controlled multiplex PCR, was used to amplify TCRbeta CDR3 regions from genomic DNA. The original methods were these. The number of nucleated cells in each sample was estimated by amplification of reference gene primers within the assay. To quantify the absolute abundance of each unique TCRbeta CDR3 rearrangement, sequence reads were collapsed and filtered. Productive Simpson clonality was computed per sample as the square root of Simpson's diversity index over productive rearrangements. TCRdb holds this immuneACCESS table with in-frame rearrangements only. Some clones are missing; in checked studies, unresolved V genes explain under half, and the rest has no known cause. V, J and clone size are taken as reported in that table, and D and trimming were inferred from the DNA itself. In this sample the table shows around 78,000 clones, 80% to 95% of which occur a single time. Of the sample, 0.95% to 1.3% falls within the top ten clones.

The receptor was derived from a woman in her 50s in a cohort sampled during active COVID-19. The specimen sequenced was peripheral blood.

CDR3 reads: CASSWGGASYGGYTF. The DNA sequence is as follows: TGTGCCAGCAGTTGGGGCGGGGCTTCTTATGGGGGCTACACCTTC. The receptor chain draws on TRBV13 and TRBJ1-2; 5 matching bases give a weak D call of TRBD1. V is pared back by 6 bases and J by 8 bases, with 22 bases lying between the germline termini. Looking up the germline V gene (reference sequence) yields CDR1 PRHDT and CDR2 FYEKMQ. The CDR3, cysteine through phenylalanine, is 15 amino acids long. Just the 45-base CDR3 DNA is kept, in frame starting at base 1.